This T cell receptor (beta chain) is drawn from a study of CD8 T cells in ankylosing spondylitis. Regarding the study as a whole: The disease-linked clones had a CD8+ phenotype and low blood frequencies.

Concerning this clonotype: What it binds is unknown.

This CDR3 contains 13 residues. Trimming took off 6 bases at V and 3 bases at J, with 11 bases between the two ends. MiXCR, run by TCRdb on the 5' RACE reads, gives a single entry per CDR3 protein. The sample lists 300,000 to 400,000 distinct CDR3 sequences, more than 9% occurring once. The receptor comes from a female donor with ankylosing spondylitis or in good health (not recorded which). Sequencing was carried out using blood, either unsorted or a sorted T cell fraction (not recorded which). This chain joins TRBV12-3 or TRBV12-4 and TRBJ1-1; perhaps TRBD1 as D (5 bases). The CDR3 DNA sequence: TGTGCCAGCAGCGGGGTGGGGGACACTGAAGCTTTCTTT. It specifies CASSGVGDTEAFF.